These T cell receptor beta chains were read from a single sample in a study of T-cell memory formation after mild COVID-19. TCRdb reanalysed the 5' RACE reads using MiXCR and keeps one entry per CDR3 protein. The table lists about 400,000 distinct CDR3 sequences, under 15% of them singletons. Sample: PBMCs or a T cell subset sorted from them (not recorded which). All receptors derive from a man in his late teens or twenties who had mild COVID-19 (a few samples of this study predate the infection). Cell type and time point are not known. Each CDR3 is given with its conserved first and last residue. Each record gives: J gene, V gene, clone size, D gene, CDR3 protein, CDR3 DNA. The D gene is left open where the match is weak. Some rows have no size entry. The others give once, few or many, or a class for an expanded clone.

TRBJ1-5	TRBV12-3/TRBV12-4	-	-	CASSHPSEGDNQPQHF	TGTGCCAGCAGTCACCCCTCAGAAGGGGACAATCAGCCCCAGCATTTT
TRBJ1-3	TRBV6-5	-	-	CASTLSGISGNTIYF	TGTGCCAGCACCCTTTCCGGGATCTCTGGAAACACCATATATTTT
TRBJ2-3	TRBV2	-	TRBD2	CASSDRTSSSTQYF	TGTGCCAGCAGTGATCGGACTAGCTCTTCTACGCAGTATTTT
TRBJ1-6	TRBV20-1	few	-	CSAAPPSVDNSPLHF	TGCAGTGCTGCCCCACCGTCAGTAGATAATTCACCCCTCCACTTT
TRBJ1-2	TRBV5-1	few	-	CASSSGRDPGYTF	TGCGCCAGCAGCTCCGGCAGGGATCCTGGCTACACCTTC
TRBJ1-2	TRBV27	-	-	CDSSLRGRNRGGYTF	TGTGACAGCAGTTTAAGGGGCCGCAACCGAGGGGGCTACACCTTC
TRBJ2-3	TRBV10-3	-	-	CAISESKRLSDTQYF	TGTGCCATCAGTGAGTCGAAGAGGCTCTCAGATACGCAGTATTTT
TRBJ2-3	TRBV24-1	many	TRBD2	CATSAGLAGSTDTQYF	TGTGCCACCAGCGCCGGACTAGCGGGGAGCACAGATACGCAGTATTTT
TRBJ2-2	TRBV6-5	many	-	CASSYRGPANTGELFF	TGTGCCAGCAGTTACAGGGGACCAGCGAACACCGGGGAGCTGTTTTTT
TRBJ1-2	TRBV7-2	-	TRBD1	CASSLGRQGAGGYTF	TGTGCCAGCAGCTTAGGAAGACAGGGGGCAGGTGGCTACACCTTC
TRBJ1-5	TRBV12-3/TRBV12-4	-	TRBD1	CASMLTGTSQPQHF	TGTGCCAGCATGTTGACAGGGACTAGTCAGCCCCAGCATTTT
TRBJ2-1	TRBV6-6	few	-	CASSYSTVFGEQFF	TGTGCCAGCAGTTACTCAACAGTCTTTGGTGAGCAGTTCTTC
TRBJ1-1	TRBV28	-	-	CASSSSDGGAFF	TGTGCCAGCAGTTCCTCGGACGGAGGGGCTTTCTTT
TRBJ2-2	TRBV6-2/TRBV6-3	many	TRBD1	CASSSEDRVGTGELFF	TGTGCCAGCAGTTCCGAGGACAGGGTGGGGACCGGGGAGCTGTTTTTT
TRBJ2-2	TRBV9	few	-	CASSITSSSGELFF	TGTGCCAGCAGCATAACCAGTTCAAGCGGGGAGCTGTTTTTT
TRBJ1-1	TRBV6-1	-	-	CASSDLRGQTEAFF	TGTGCCAGCAGTGATCTCCGGGGGCAAACTGAAGCTTTCTTT
TRBJ2-7	TRBV7-9	many	-	CASSLRVKDGTYEQYF	TGTGCCAGCAGCTTAAGGGTGAAGGACGGGACCTACGAGCAGTACTTC
TRBJ1-3	TRBV3-1	few	-	CASSPGGGNTIYF	TGTGCCAGCAGCCCCGGGGGGGGAAACACCATATATTTT
TRBJ2-7	TRBV29-1	-	TRBD1	CSVGQGAREQYF	TGCAGCGTTGGGCAGGGGGCGCGCGAGCAGTACTTC
TRBJ2-3	TRBV7-2	many	-	CASSTRADTQYF	TGTGCCAGCAGCACCCGGGCCGATACGCAGTATTTT
TRBJ2-2	TRBV7-6	-	TRBD1	CASSLDRGGELFF	TGTGCCAGCAGCTTGGACAGGGGCGGGGAGCTGTTTTTT
TRBJ2-7	TRBV5-1	few	-	CASSSSPGGDEQYF	TGCGCCAGCAGCTCCTCCCCGGGGGGCGACGAGCAGTACTTC
TRBJ2-3	TRBV5-1	-	-	CASSLASGADTQYF	TGCGCCAGCAGCTTGGCGTCAGGAGCAGATACGCAGTATTTT
TRBJ1-5	TRBV14	-	-	CASSQVEGWDSNQPQHF	TGTGCCAGCAGCCAAGTAGAAGGATGGGATAGCAATCAGCCCCAGCATTTT